This entry lists 4 T cell receptor beta chains sequenced from one sample in a study of blood T cell repertoires in COVID-19. Data came from immunoSEQ multiplex PCR; TCRdb stores just in-frame clones and leaves some out. The profile shows about 370,000 clones, around 90% of them singletons. The specimen sequenced was peripheral blood. The receptor set was obtained from a woman aged 25 to 39 with COVID-19, enrolled during active disease.

This clone was counted between two and nine times. The chain employs TRBV5-1 and TRBJ2-5; 8 positions match TRBD1. This CDR3 contains 16 residues. Trimming at V came to 2 bases and at J to 4 bases, leaving 10 bases not matched to a gene. The germline V gene has CDR1 SGHRS and CDR2 YFSETQ. Here the CDR3 DNA reads TGCGCCAGCAGCTTAATGAACAGGGGGAGTATAGAGACCCAGTACTTC. This encodes CASSLMNRGSIETQYF.

In this sample, this clone turned up once. The J gene is TRBJ1-2, the V gene TRBV24-1; 9 nucleotides match TRBD1. This CDR3 is built from 13 residues. Unmatched junction bases numbered 3, after V lost 9 bases and J lost 2 bases. The germline V gene has CDR1 KGHDR and CDR2 SFDVKD. The chain's CDR3 is CATRDRENYGYTF. The DNA of the CDR3 is TGTGCCACCCGGGACAGGGAGAACTATGGCTACACCTTC.

This chain connects TRBV6-2 or TRBV6-3 to TRBJ2-1; D remains unclear. Deletions cut 3 bases from V and 0 bases from J, with 6 bases between. This CDR3 region has 14 residues. CDR1 is MNHEY, CDR2 SVGEGT, per germline. The CDR3 is CASSYPVSYNEQFF. The CDR3 nucleotides are TGTGCCAGCAGTTATCCGGTCTCCTACAATGAGCAGTTCTTC.

V usage is TRBV11-2 and J usage is TRBJ1-4; a possible D gene is TRBD1 (6 bases). There are 15 residues in the CDR3. Germline V CDR1 and CDR2: SGHAT, FQNNGV. V was pared by 7 bases and J by 5 bases, with 17 bases between. The CDR3 spells CASTRGALENEKLFF. DNA for the CDR3: TGTGCCAGCACTCGGGGGGCACTTGAAAATGAAAAACTGTTTTTT.